Shown below are 13 T cell receptor beta chains from a single sample sequenced in a study of graft-versus-host responses after intestinal transplantation (dated by TCRdb to the early 2020s). The time point label here, explained by the study, means: cells obtained before transplantation from donor or recipient. The antigens these receptors bind are not known. Library preparation employed the immunoSEQ multiplex PCR assay. The table comes from immuneACCESS by way of TCRdb, which keeps in-frame sequences with V and J called. Part of the clones is missing from these tables; in studies checked, under half for an unresolved V gene and the rest for unknown reasons. This sample lists 85,000 to 100,000 clones; under 95% were detected once. Together, the top ten hold around 0.07% of the sample. The sequencing here drew on unstimulated CD8+ T cells sorted from spleen or lymph node cells, taken before transplant. These receptors were collected from a human donor who was the organ donor for an intestinal transplant.

The count of this clone is one. The chain combines TRBV9 with TRBJ1-2; TRBD1 agrees at 8 bases. V shed 3 bases, J shed 4 bases, and the junction held 14 bases outside the gene matches. The germline CDR1 and CDR2 sequences are SGDLS and YYNGEE. CDR3 length: 17 residues. The CDR3 DNA follows: TGTGCCAGCAGCGCCAAGGACAGGGACCTTCACCTCTATGGCTACACCTTC. It encodes CASSAKDRDLHLYGYTF.

The V and J genes are TRBV4-1 and TRBJ1-1, with D uncertain. Per germline, CDR1 MGHRA and CDR2 YSYEKL. This CDR3 is 16 amino acids long. The germline V and J ends were trimmed by 1 base and 2 bases, with 14 bases remaining between them. CDR3 in DNA: TGCGCCAGCAGCCAAGTTTTGTGGAGAGGCAACACTGAAGCTTTCTTT. Amino acids: CASSQVLWRGNTEAFF.

The chain carries TRBV25-1 and TRBJ2-5, with 12 bases matching TRBD2. V was pared by 4 bases and J by 5 bases, with 11 bases of the junction left unmatched. The V gene's germline CDR1 is MGHDK and CDR2 SYGVNS. This CDR3 is built from 17 residues. The CDR3 reads CASSGWASGRVGETQYF. For the CDR3, the DNA is TGTGCCAGCAGTGGATGGGCTAGCGGGAGGGTGGGGGAGACCCAGTACTTC.

The chain uses TRBV11-2 and TRBJ1-3, with TRBD1 matching over 8 bases. Unmatched junction bases numbered 3, after V lost 2 bases and J lost 0 bases. CDR3 length equals 16 residues. Germline loops: CDR1 SGHAT, CDR2 FQNNGV. The CDR3 DNA reads TGTGCCAGCAGCTTATGGGACAGGAGCTCTGGAAACACCATATATTTT. It specifies CASSLWDRSSGNTIYF. Full variable domain (missing parts from reference TRBV11-2 and TRBJ1-3): EAGVAQSPRYKIIEKRQSVAFWCNPISGHATLYWYQQILGQGPKLLIQFQNNGVVDDSQLPKDRFSAERLKGVDSTLKIQPAKLEDSAVYLCASSLWDRSSGNTIYFGEGSWLTVV.

This chain connects TRBV4-1 to TRBJ1-2; no clear D. Per the germline V gene, CDR1 is MGHRA and CDR2 is YSYEKL. The CDR3 has 13 residues. Trimming cost V 4 bases and J 2 bases, with 8 bases left between them. CDR3: CASSPTQNYGYTF. In nucleotides, the CDR3 is TGCGCCAGCAGCCCCACCCAGAACTATGGCTACACCTTC.

The chain combines TRBV5-5 with TRBJ2-2; 9 bases are a match to TRBD2. The CDR3 contains 16 residues. Germline trimming cut 4 bases from V and 1 base from J; bases unmatched to any gene: 5. CDR1 is SGHKS and CDR2 is YYEKEE in the germline V gene (reference sequence). In DNA form, the CDR3 reads TGTGCCAGCAGCAATAGACTAGCGGAGAACACCGGGGAGCTGTTTTTT. It encodes CASSNRLAENTGELFF.

The J gene is TRBJ2-5, the V gene TRBV5-1; D might be TRBD1 (6 bases). V dropped 1 base and J dropped 1 base, with 17 bases sitting between them. CDR1 and CDR2 (germline): SGHRS, YFSETQ. The CDR3 is 17 residues long. CDR3 DNA sequence: TGCGCCAGCAGCTTGATGGTGGCCAGGGGAGCCCAAGAGACCCAGTACTTC. This gives the protein CASSLMVARGAQETQYF.

The chain couples TRBV7-9 to TRBJ1-2; maybe TRBD1 (5 bases). This CDR3 has 14 amino acids. Trimming pared 0 bases from V and 6 bases from J, leaving 11 bases between. Germline values: CDR1 SEHNR, CDR2 FQNEAQ (reference sequence). The CDR3 DNA reads as TGTGCCAGCAGCTTAGCACCAGGGATACATGGCTACACCTTC. Its protein product is CASSLAPGIHGYTF.

This rearrangement joins TRBV28 to TRBJ2-7, with D unresolved. Germline lookup yields CDR1 MDHEN and CDR2 SYDVKM. Trimming stripped 7 bases from V and 0 bases from J, with 7 bases between. The CDR3 runs to 12 residues. The CDR3 is CASNSNSYEQYF. DNA of the CDR3: TGTGCCAGCAATAGCAACTCCTACGAGCAGTACTTC.

J is TRBJ1-1 and V is TRBV6-1, with unresolved D. The ends were cut back, 4 bases at V and 7 bases at J, with 7 bases in the middle. CDR3 length equals 11 residues. Germline V lookup: CDR1 MNHNS, CDR2 SASEGT. The CDR3 region has the DNA TGTGCCAGCAGTGCGGGAATTGAAGCTTTCTTT. It yields the protein CASSAGIEAFF.

The chain has TRBV27 and TRBJ1-1; 8 bases fit TRBD1. V was clipped by 1 base and J by 0 bases; unmatched bases: 4. The CDR3 spans 16 residues. The germline CDR1 and CDR2 sequences are MNHEY and SMNVEV (reference sequence). The CDR3 loop is CASSLLAGGLNTEAFF. The DNA of the CDR3 is TGTGCCAGCAGTTTATTGGCAGGGGGCTTGAACACTGAAGCTTTCTTT.

This chain links TRBV27 with TRBJ2-3; 7 bases fit TRBD1. This CDR3 is 17 amino acids long. The germline CDR1 and CDR2 sequences are MNHEY and SMNVEV (reference sequence). The trim removed 2 bases at V and 1 base at J, leaving 9 bases unmatched. CDR3 in amino acids: CASSLALGTDRTDTQYF. In DNA, the CDR3 is TGTGCCAGCAGTTTAGCGCTGGGGACAGATCGCACAGATACGCAGTATTTT.

V gene TRBV7-3 combines with J gene TRBJ2-1; 8 bases are shared with TRBD1. Germline values: CDR1 SGHTA, CDR2 FQGTGA. This CDR3 is 15 amino acids long. V was pared by 3 bases and J by 4 bases, with 5 bases of the junction left unmatched. The CDR3 DNA sequence: TGTGCCAGCAGCTTGACAGGGGCCTCTTACAATGAGCAGTTCTTC. It specifies CASSLTGASYNEQFF.